This is a list of T cell receptor beta chains from one sample in a study of blood T cell repertoires in COVID-19. Profiling relied on immunoSEQ multiplex PCR, and the TCRdb table lists in-frame clones only, not all of them. The data show some 180,000 clones, 70% to 90% seen once. The specimen sequenced was peripheral blood. These receptors originate from a man in his fifties with COVID-19, enrolled during active disease. Each CDR3 is given with its conserved first and last residue. Fields, in order: CDR3 protein, CDR3 DNA, J gene, D gene, clone size, V gene. A D gene is named only where the DNA matches it firmly. Clone size is shown for a subset of rows, as once, few, many or a class of expanded clone.

CDR3aa: CASSFRQGSEAFF
CDR3nt: TGTGCCAGCAGTTTCCGACAGGGCTCTGAAGCTTTCTTT
j_gene: TRBJ1-1
d_gene: TRBD1
abundance: .
v_gene: TRBV12-3/TRBV12-4

CDR3aa: CASSSPYEQYF
CDR3nt: TGTGCCAGCAGCTCCCCCTACGAGCAGTACTTC
j_gene: TRBJ2-7
d_gene: .
abundance: once
v_gene: TRBV12-3/TRBV12-4

CDR3aa: CASSSASSGNTIYF
CDR3nt: TGTGCCAGCAGCTCCGCTAGCTCTGGAAACACCATATATTTT
j_gene: TRBJ1-3
d_gene: .
abundance: .
v_gene: TRBV7-8

CDR3aa: CASKQGSDTEAFF
CDR3nt: TGTGCCAGCAAACAGGGTTCGGACACTGAAGCTTTCTTT
j_gene: TRBJ1-1
d_gene: .
abundance: many
v_gene: TRBV2

CDR3aa: CASSLAASGSTDTQYF
CDR3nt: TGTGCCAGCAGTTTAGCGGCTAGCGGTAGCACAGATACGCAGTATTTT
j_gene: TRBJ2-3
d_gene: TRBD2
abundance: .
v_gene: TRBV28

CDR3aa: CASSRNRGKGQETQYF
CDR3nt: TGTGCCAGCAGCCGAAACAGGGGAAAAGGCCAAGAGACCCAGTACTTC
j_gene: TRBJ2-5
d_gene: TRBD1
abundance: .
v_gene: TRBV4-2

CDR3aa: CASSARGSRNYGYTF
CDR3nt: TGTGCCAGCAGCGCCAGGGGGAGCCGGAACTATGGCTACACCTTC
j_gene: TRBJ1-2
d_gene: TRBD1
abundance: .
v_gene: TRBV9

CDR3aa: CASSLASASNTGELFF
CDR3nt: TGTGCCAGCAGCTTAGCTAGCGCTTCGAACACCGGGGAGCTGTTTTTT
j_gene: TRBJ2-2
d_gene: .
abundance: .
v_gene: TRBV7-7

CDR3aa: CASSSGQQETTQYF
CDR3nt: TGCGCCAGCAGCTCTGGACAGCAAGAGACGACCCAGTACTTC
j_gene: TRBJ2-5
d_gene: .
abundance: .
v_gene: TRBV5-1

CDR3aa: CASSPYRGWTYEQYF
CDR3nt: TGTGCCAGCAGCCCATACAGGGGCTGGACCTACGAGCAGTACTTC
j_gene: TRBJ2-7
d_gene: TRBD1
abundance: .
v_gene: TRBV7-8

CDR3aa: CASSPRGGGASSPLHF
CDR3nt: TGTGCCAGCAGCCCAAGGGGGGGCGGCGCGAGTTCACCCCTCCACTTT
j_gene: TRBJ1-6
d_gene: .
abundance: .
v_gene: TRBV28

CDR3aa: CATSRDLDRGYSSYEQYF
CDR3nt: TGTGCCACCAGCAGAGATCTGGACAGGGGCTACAGCTCCTACGAGCAGTACTTC
j_gene: TRBJ2-7
d_gene: TRBD1
abundance: .
v_gene: TRBV15

CDR3aa: CASSLDPGIGQGGSYEQYF
CDR3nt: TGTGCCAGCAGCTTAGATCCCGGGATAGGACAGGGTGGGTCCTACGAGCAGTACTTC
j_gene: TRBJ2-7
d_gene: TRBD1
abundance: .
v_gene: TRBV7-9

CDR3aa: CAIRSWPPVNTEAFF
CDR3nt: TGTGCCATCAGGTCTTGGCCTCCCGTGAACACTGAAGCTTTCTTT
j_gene: TRBJ1-1
d_gene: .
abundance: .
v_gene: TRBV10-3

CDR3aa: CASRRTGAGTDTQYF
CDR3nt: TGCGCCAGCCGCCGGACAGGGGCGGGCACAGATACGCAGTATTTT
j_gene: TRBJ2-3
d_gene: TRBD1
abundance: .
v_gene: TRBV5-1

CDR3aa: CASSQGPLGDRFNYGYTF
CDR3nt: TGCGCCAGCAGCCAAGGACCTTTAGGGGACAGATTCAACTATGGCTACACCTTC
j_gene: TRBJ1-2
d_gene: TRBD1
abundance: once
v_gene: TRBV4-1

CDR3aa: CASSQGQGSPLHF
CDR3nt: TGTGCCAGCAGCCAGGGACAGGGGTCACCCCTCCACTTT
j_gene: TRBJ1-6
d_gene: TRBD1
abundance: .
v_gene: TRBV7-3

CDR3aa: CASSQGLAGYQETQYF
CDR3nt: TGTGCCAGCAGCCAAGGACTAGCGGGGTACCAAGAGACCCAGTACTTC
j_gene: TRBJ2-5
d_gene: TRBD2
abundance: .
v_gene: TRBV3-1/TRBV3-2

CDR3aa: CASTPGQPQGAFF
CDR3nt: TGTGCCAGCACCCCGGGACAGCCCCAGGGAGCTTTCTTT
j_gene: TRBJ1-1
d_gene: TRBD1
abundance: .
v_gene: TRBV28

CDR3aa: CASSLGPAGGNEQFF
CDR3nt: TGTGCCAGCAGCTTAGGCCCAGCGGGAGGGAATGAGCAGTTCTTC
j_gene: TRBJ2-1
d_gene: TRBD2
abundance: .
v_gene: TRBV7-6

CDR3aa: CASSISGLVIYEQYF
CDR3nt: TGTGCCAGTAGTATCTCGGGACTAGTAATCTACGAGCAGTACTTC
j_gene: TRBJ2-7
d_gene: TRBD2
abundance: once
v_gene: TRBV19

CDR3aa: CATSDRGGAVETQYF
CDR3nt: TGTGCCACCAGTGATCGGGGAGGGGCGGTGGAGACCCAGTACTTC
j_gene: TRBJ2-5
d_gene: TRBD2
abundance: few
v_gene: TRBV24-1

CDR3aa: CASRGQGAVETQYF
CDR3nt: TGTGCCAGCAGGGGACAGGGGGCTGTGGAGACCCAGTACTTC
j_gene: TRBJ2-5
d_gene: TRBD1
abundance: .
v_gene: TRBV5-6